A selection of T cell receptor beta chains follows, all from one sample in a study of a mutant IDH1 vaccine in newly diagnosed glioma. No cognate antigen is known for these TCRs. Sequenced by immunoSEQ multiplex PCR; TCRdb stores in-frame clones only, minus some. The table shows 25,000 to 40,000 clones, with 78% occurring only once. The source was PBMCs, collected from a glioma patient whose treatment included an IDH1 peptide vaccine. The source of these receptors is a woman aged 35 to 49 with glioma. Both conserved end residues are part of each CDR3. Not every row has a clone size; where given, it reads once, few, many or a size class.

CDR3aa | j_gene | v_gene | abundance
CASSPGDYGYTF | TRBJ1-2 | TRBV7-8 | -
CASSRTGGYGYTF | TRBJ1-2 | TRBV6-5 | -
CASSQTIGQPQHF | TRBJ1-5 | TRBV7-2 | -
CASSLQEELQQYF | TRBJ2-7 | TRBV5-1 | -
CASSTTSGDYEQYF | TRBJ2-7 | TRBV7-9 | -
CAWSAGTGSNQPQHF | TRBJ1-5 | TRBV30 | once
CASSPYLGTAFGYTF | TRBJ1-2 | TRBV6-5 | -
CASTQTGAVETQYF | TRBJ2-5 | TRBV5-4 | -
CASARGSGELFF | TRBJ2-2 | TRBV2 | -
CASSTMGWLETQYF | TRBJ2-5 | TRBV6-5 | -
CATSRDRAEKLFF | TRBJ1-4 | TRBV15 | -
CASSGLAGGFYEQFF | TRBJ2-1 | TRBV7-9 | -
CASSRSAFTDTQYF | TRBJ2-3 | TRBV18 | once
CASSRDVNQPQHF | TRBJ1-5 | TRBV6-4 | few
CASSLTQRGFPDTQYF | TRBJ2-3 | TRBV28 | -
CASSYDRLAGCTDTQYF | TRBJ2-3 | TRBV23-1 | once
CASSLFQGTYEQYF | TRBJ2-7 | TRBV5-4 | -
CASSRQGVMDTQYF | TRBJ2-3 | TRBV19 | -
CASTRTYNEQFF | TRBJ2-1 | TRBV2 | -
CASSLVAGTYEQYF | TRBJ2-7 | TRBV5-1 | -
CASPGGFEAFF | TRBJ1-1 | TRBV6-8 | -
CASSSPRLATDTQYF | TRBJ2-3 | TRBV27 | -
CASSETGSNTEAFF | TRBJ1-1 | TRBV28 | -
CASSLVFGAGDEVSDTQYF | TRBJ2-3 | TRBV5-6 | once
CASSLQGNTGELFF | TRBJ2-2 | TRBV27 | few
CASRGGGPHGYTF | TRBJ1-2 | TRBV27 | few
CATSGGTVTGELFF | TRBJ2-2 | TRBV10-3 | -
CASSPPEGNTGNTIYF | TRBJ1-3 | TRBV18 | -
CASSALEGNSPLHF | TRBJ1-6 | TRBV2 | -
CASSDRKGGANYGYTF | TRBJ1-2 | TRBV25-1 | few
CASSLGDQPQHF | TRBJ1-5 | TRBV5-6 | few
CASKSSRPEAFF | TRBJ1-1 | TRBV2 | -
CACQTANTEAFF | TRBJ1-1 | TRBV30 | -
CASEGPGRGTEAFF | TRBJ1-1 | TRBV28 | few
CASSYSFQYYNEQFF | TRBJ2-1 | TRBV6-5 | -
CASSNSGTTNSPLHF | TRBJ1-6 | TRBV19 | few
CSVVQGGTGELFF | TRBJ2-2 | TRBV29-1 | -
CASSPQVATNEKLFF | TRBJ1-4 | TRBV16 | few
CASRTGSLYEQYF | TRBJ2-7 | TRBV6-1 | -
CASMPGQGLSSTGELFF | TRBJ2-2 | TRBV2 | -